This TCR beta chain was documented in a study of response to subunit inactivated influenza vaccine. TCRdb re-called the RT-PCR reads with MiXCR, one entry per CDR3 protein. The table has 600,000 to 850,000 distinct CDR3 sequences, 14% seen once. The germline gives CDR1 SGHVS, CDR2 FQNEAQ. The CDR3 is 14 amino acids. The V end was cut by 1 base, the J end by 1 base, with 7 bases between. Material: PBMCs from blood, obtained roughly 2 weeks before vaccination. The clonotype originates from a man aged 45 to 65 who received an inactivated influenza vaccine. J is TRBJ1-2 and V is TRBV7-8, with D hard to call. The CDR3: CASSLGASNYGYTF. The CDR3 DNA reads as TGTGCCAGCAGCTTAGGAGCCAGTAACTATGGCTACACCTTC. The entire variable domain, with the rest obtained from reference TRBV7-8 and TRBJ1-2, is as follows: GAGVSQSPRYKVAKRGQDVALRCDPISGHVSLFWYQQALGQGPEFLTYFQNEAQLDKSGLPSDRFFAERPEGSVSTLKIQRTQQEDSAVYLCASSLGASNYGYTFGSGTRLTVV.